Below are 16 T cell receptor beta chains sequenced from a single sample in a study of blood T cell repertoires in COVID-19. The data were produced by immunoSEQ multiplex PCR, yet TCRdb's version contains in-frame clones alone and is incomplete. Found here are roughly 62,000 clones, approximately 80% of them singletons; the top ten hold roughly 18%. Sequences were obtained from peripheral blood. The receptors derive from a man in his fifties or sixties with acute or convalescent COVID-19.

The CDR3 region is CASSWGGTYNSPLHF. In nucleotides, the CDR3 is TGTGCCAGCAGCTGGGGAGGAACCTATAATTCACCCCTCCACTTT. The chain carries TRBV5-4 and TRBJ1-6; no definite D call. The V end was cut by 3 bases, the J end by 2 bases, with 9 bases between. There are 15 residues in the CDR3. The germline gives CDR1 SGHNT, CDR2 YYREEE (reference sequence).

The genes are TRBV7-9 and TRBJ2-1, with 8 positions matching TRBD1. The germline gives CDR1 SEHNR, CDR2 FQNEAQ (reference sequence). Trimming at V came to 4 bases and at J to 0 bases, leaving 8 bases not matched to a gene. The CDR3 is 17 residues long. Here the CDR3 reads CASSSGQGLPSYNEQFF. CDR3 coding DNA: TGTGCCAGCAGCTCCGGACAGGGACTCCCCTCCTACAATGAGCAGTTCTTC.

The V and J genes are TRBV9 and TRBJ2-1; the D is unclear. Germline V CDR1 and CDR2: SGDLS, YYNGEE. V lost 3 bases to trimming and J lost 2 bases, with 6 bases between them. This CDR3 spans 13 amino acids. The CDR3 DNA follows: TGTGCCAGCAGCGAAACAGCCTACAATGAGCAGTTCTTC. It translates to CASSETAYNEQFF.

The rearrangement joins TRBV14 to TRBJ2-1; D is uncertain. Trimming pared 0 bases from V and 10 bases from J, leaving 10 bases between. Germline CDR1 reads SGHDN; CDR2 reads FVKESK. There are 13 residues in the CDR3. This CDR3 reads CASSQDVWPEQFF. Here the CDR3 DNA reads TGTGCCAGCAGCCAAGATGTCTGGCCGGAGCAGTTCTTC.

This clone was seen only once. This rearrangement joins TRBV19 to TRBJ1-4; no firm D call. In germline, CDR1 is LNHDA, CDR2 SQIVND (reference sequence). With 6 bases removed from V and 5 bases from J, the gap between germline ends came to 13 bases. The CDR3 runs 14 residues. The CDR3 protein is CASRNVGRNEKLFF. In DNA form, the CDR3 reads TGTGCCAGTAGGAACGTGGGCCGGAATGAAAAACTGTTTTTT. The full variable domain, completed using reference TRBV19 and TRBJ1-4, is DGGITQSPKYLFRKEGQNVTLSCEQNLNHDAMYWYRQDPGQGLRLIYYSQIVNDFQKGDIAEGYSVSREKKESFPLTVTSAQKNPTAFYLCASRNVGRNEKLFFGSGTQLSVL.

In DNA form, the CDR3 reads TGTGCCAGCAGTTACGGGGGGGCGCCCCAGCATTTT. This gives the protein CASSYGGAPQHF. The chain joins TRBV2 to TRBJ1-5, with D perhaps matching TRBD1 (6 bases). The CDR3 has 12 amino acids. Germline CDR1 and CDR2: SNHLY and FYNNEI. V gave up 5 bases and J gave up 9 bases, with 11 bases separating them.

The chain carries TRBV27 and TRBJ2-1, with TRBD2 identical over 13 bases. This CDR3 has 15 residues. Germline V lookup: CDR1 MNHEY, CDR2 SMNVEV (reference sequence). After removal of 5 bases from V and 8 bases from J, the junction contained 6 bases not matched to a gene. The CDR3 loop is CASSQLAGGWYEQFF. DNA of the CDR3: TGTGCCAGCAGTCAACTAGCGGGAGGGTGGTATGAGCAGTTCTTC.

The rearrangement uses TRBV19 and TRBJ2-3, with TRBD2 matching 13 bases. Germline CDR1 LNHDA, CDR2 SQIVND (reference sequence). V gave up 5 bases and J gave up 10 bases; unmatched junction bases: 18. The CDR3 totals 18 residues. CDR3 amino acids: CASSPRLGLAGLEEAQYF. In DNA, the CDR3 is TGTGCCAGTAGTCCCCGATTGGGACTAGCGGGGCTCGAAGAGGCGCAGTATTTT.

The rearrangement links TRBV19 to TRBJ2-2; 8 positions match TRBD2. The CDR3 is made up of 16 amino acids. V lost 4 bases, J lost 1 base, and 5 bases stayed unmatched. Germline V lookup: CDR1 LNHDA, CDR2 SQIVND (reference sequence). The DNA of the CDR3 is TGTGCCAGTAGTAAAGGGGCGGGAGGGAACACCGGGGAGCTGTTTTTT. Translating gives CASSKGAGGNTGELFF.

This clone has more than one count but fewer than ten. This chain joins TRBV28 and TRBJ2-3; D may be TRBD1 (6 bases). V lost 3 bases to trimming and J lost 0 bases, with 13 bases between them. Per the germline V gene, CDR1 is MDHEN and CDR2 is SYDVKM. This CDR3 comprises 16 residues. The CDR3 DNA reads TGTGCCAGCAGTTTCCCCCAACAGGGCAGCACAGATACGCAGTATTTT. Translated, it gives CASSFPQQGSTDTQYF.

V usage is TRBV5-6 and J usage is TRBJ1-4, with 7 bases that match TRBD1. V was pared by 3 bases and J by 1 base, with 0 bases of the junction left unmatched. Germline-derived CDR1 and CDR2 are SGHDT and YYEEEE. The CDR3 contains 14 residues. CDR3 bases: TGTGCCAGCAGCTACAGGGGAACTAATGAAAAACTGTTTTTT. Amino acids: CASSYRGTNEKLFF.

The rearrangement links TRBV6-5 to TRBJ1-2; 7 nucleotides match TRBD1. V dropped 10 bases and J dropped 5; count of bases not matched to a gene: 10. The CDR3 spans 13 residues. Germline CDR1 MNHEY, CDR2 SVGAGI. The CDR3 coding sequence is TGTGCCACTGACAGGGTATCTGAGTATGGCTACACCTTC. Protein sequence: CATDRVSEYGYTF.

There are a few counts of this clone. The chain recombines TRBV7-9 with TRBJ2-7, with 11 bases fitting TRBD1. The V and J ends lost 1 base and 4 bases, in that order; junction bases with no gene match: 9. This CDR3 comprises 17 residues. Looked up from germline, CDR1 is SEHNR and CDR2 is FQNEAQ (reference sequence). The CDR3 DNA reads TGTGCCAGCAGCTTAGTCGTTCGGACAGGGGGCTCGTACGAGCAGTACTTC. Its protein product is CASSLVVRTGGSYEQYF.

The count of this clone is one. A much larger clone lies one base from this, so it may be a read error. Other DNA sequences in the sample encode the same CDR3. This rearrangement joins TRBV7-2 to TRBJ1-1; a possible D gene is TRBD1 (6 bases). The CDR3 loop spans 18 amino acids. The ends were cut back, 0 bases at V and 1 base at J, with 18 bases in the middle. The germline V gene encodes CDR1 SGHTA and CDR2 FQGNSA. As DNA, the CDR3 is TGTGCCAGCAGCTTAGCGAGCGTTCAGGGGTGGAAGAACACTGAAGCTTTCTTT. Amino acids: CASSLASVQGWKNTEAFF.

The rearrangement joins TRBV24-1 to TRBJ2-5, with TRBD2 identical over 9 bases. The trim removed 3 bases at V and 4 bases at J, leaving 14 bases unmatched. Germline CDR1 and CDR2: KGHDR and SFDVKD. The CDR3 is 18 amino acids. The CDR3 nucleotides are TGTGCCACCAGTGATCCGCGGGGCGCGGGAGGGCCTGTAGAGACCCAGTACTTC. It specifies CATSDPRGAGGPVETQYF.

The rearrangement links TRBV6-5 to TRBJ2-7, with a tentative D call TRBD1 (6 bases). Looked up from germline, CDR1 is MNHEY and CDR2 is SVGAGI. Trimming took off 6 bases at V and 2 bases at J, with 17 bases between the two ends. The CDR3 is 15 residues long. Here the CDR3 reads CASSQGQTRTYEQYF. The CDR3 coding sequence is TGTGCCAGCAGCCAGGGGCAGACAAGAACCTACGAGCAGTACTTC.